This T cell receptor (beta chain) was retrieved from a study of blood T cell repertoires in COVID-19. Study-level background: Acute and convalescent COVID-19 samples came from the United States, Italy and Spain. The cDNA or gDNA used as material had been derived from T cells, B-cell-depleted T cells, or PBMCs.

Original analysis: Estimates of nucleated cell counts were drawn from the amplification of reference gene primers. The table came from immunoSEQ multiplex PCR; TCRdb's copy has only in-frame clones and leaves some out. The V and J calls and clone size come from that table; D and trimming were worked out from the DNA. The table shows 370,000 or so clones, with about four fifths occurring only once. There are 13 residues in the CDR3. Germline CDR1 and CDR2: SGHVS and FNYEAQ. V was clipped by 6 bases and J by 6 bases, with 14 bases between them. The V gene is TRBV7-6, the J gene TRBJ1-1; D remains unclear. Sequencing was performed on peripheral blood. This clonotype originated in a human donor with acute or convalescent COVID-19. The donor label of this sample is uncertain. The CDR3 bases are TGTGCCAGCAGTCTAAGGATCGCGGCTGAAGCTTTCTTT. Translation: CASSLRIAAEAFF. Based on the CDR3 plus reference TRBV7-6 and TRBJ1-1, the full variable domain is GAGVSQSPRYKVTKRGQDVALRCDPISGHVSLYWYRQALGQGPEFLTYFNYEAQQDKSGLPNDRFSAERPEGSISTLTIQRTEQRDSAMYRCASSLRIAAEAFFGQGTRLTVV.